These T cell receptor beta chains were read from a single sample in a study of T-cell reconstitution after alpha-beta-depleted transplantation in children. Using its own MiXCR run on the PCR reads, TCRdb lists one record per CDR3 protein. The sample has roughly 200,000 distinct CDR3 sequences; more than 12% are singletons. Here the sequenced sample was PBMCs from the stem cell graft donor, taken from the stem cell graft. These receptors all stem from a human donor who donated a stem cell graft to a child with acute lymphoblastic leukemia. Both conserved end residues are part of each CDR3. A D gene is named only where the DNA matches it firmly. Size is stated for part of the rows, as once, few or many counts, or as a class when the clone is expanded.

cdr3_length	d_call	clone_size	v_call	j_call	cdr3_nt	cdr3_aa
16	TRBD2	many	TRBV29-1	TRBJ2-1	TGCAGCGTCGCGGGGGGGACTAGCGGGGTCTACAATGAGCAGTTCTTC	CSVAGGTSGVYNEQFF
14	.	many	TRBV7-9	TRBJ1-4	TGTGCCAGCAGCCCAGGGAGCACTAATGAAAAACTGTTTTTT	CASSPGSTNEKLFF
17	.	.	TRBV12-1	TRBJ2-1	TGTGCCAGCAGCTTGTCTTGGGGCGGGAGCGGCTACAATGAGCAGTTCTTC	CASSLSWGGSGYNEQFF
14	.	many	TRBV5-1	TRBJ1-2	TGCGCCAGCAGCTTGAGGACAAACCCCTATGGCTACACCTTC	CASSLRTNPYGYTF
13	.	many	TRBV11-2	TRBJ2-3	TGTGCCAGCAGCTCCTTGAGGGGAGATACGCAGTATTTT	CASSSLRGDTQYF
14	TRBD2	many	TRBV12-3/TRBV12-4	TRBJ2-3	TGTGCCATTGCTAGCGGCTTTAGCACAGATACGCAGTATTTT	CAIASGFSTDTQYF
15	TRBD2	many	TRBV20-1	TRBJ2-1	TGCAGTGCTAGGAGACTAGCGGGCCCCTACAATGAGCAGTTCTTC	CSARRLAGPYNEQFF
15	.	many	TRBV7-2	TRBJ1-3	TGTGCCAGCAGCTTACAGGTCCACCCCGGAAACACCATATATTTT	CASSLQVHPGNTIYF
15	TRBD1	many	TRBV20-1	TRBJ2-5	TGCAGTGCTAGAGGGGGACAGGGAGTGTCAACGGGCCAGTACTTC	CSARGGQGVSTGQYF
15	.	many	TRBV5-1	TRBJ2-7	TGCGCCAGCAGCTTGGGAGGGCCTCCCTCCTACGAGCAGTACTTC	CASSLGGPPSYEQYF
11	.	many	TRBV29-1	TRBJ1-1	TGCAGCGCAAGACAGGAAACTGAAGCTTTCTTT	CSARQETEAFF
18	TRBD2	many	TRBV5-1	TRBJ2-7	TGCGCCAGCAGCTGGGCCGCCGCTAGCGGGAGAGGGGCCTACGAGCAGTACTTC	CASSWAAASGRGAYEQYF
13	TRBD1	many	TRBV10-3	TRBJ2-5	TGTGCCACCCGGACAGGGGAGCAAGAGACCCAGTACTTC	CATRTGEQETQYF
16	.	many	TRBV5-1	TRBJ1-5	TGCGCCAGCAGCTTGGGCGGCGAGGGTAGGAATCAGCCCCAGCATTTT	CASSLGGEGRNQPQHF
17	.	many	TRBV7-9	TRBJ2-3	TGTGCCAGCAGCTTAGCGAATGAAGGGAGTTGGGGAGATACGCAGTATTTT	CASSLANEGSWGDTQYF
14	TRBD1	few	TRBV5-1	TRBJ1-1	TGCGCCAGCCAATCGACAGGGCTGAACACTGAAGCTTTCTTT	CASQSTGLNTEAFF
14	.	few	TRBV10-3	TRBJ2-7	TGTGCCATCAGAGCAGACACCGGCCCCTACGAGCAGTACTTC	CAIRADTGPYEQYF
14	.	many	TRBV5-1	TRBJ2-7	TGCGCCAGCCGCCCCCTACACCCCTCCTACGAGCAGTACTTC	CASRPLHPSYEQYF